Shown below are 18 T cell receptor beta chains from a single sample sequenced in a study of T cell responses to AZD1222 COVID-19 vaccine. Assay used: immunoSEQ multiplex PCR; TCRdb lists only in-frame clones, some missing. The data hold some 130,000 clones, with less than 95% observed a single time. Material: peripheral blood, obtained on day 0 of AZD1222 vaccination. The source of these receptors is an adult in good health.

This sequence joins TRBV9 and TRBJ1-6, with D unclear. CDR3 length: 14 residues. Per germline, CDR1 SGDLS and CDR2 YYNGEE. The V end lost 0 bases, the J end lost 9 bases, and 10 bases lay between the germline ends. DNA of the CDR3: TGTGCCAGCAGCGTAGTACCTACTACTTCACCCCTCCACTTT. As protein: CASSVVPTTSPLHF. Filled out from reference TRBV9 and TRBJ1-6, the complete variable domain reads DSGVTQTPKHLITATGQRVTLRCSPRSGDLSVYWYQQSLDQGLQFLIQYYNGEERAKGNILERFSAQQFPDLHSELNLSSLELGDSALYFCASSVVPTTSPLHFGNGTRLTVT.

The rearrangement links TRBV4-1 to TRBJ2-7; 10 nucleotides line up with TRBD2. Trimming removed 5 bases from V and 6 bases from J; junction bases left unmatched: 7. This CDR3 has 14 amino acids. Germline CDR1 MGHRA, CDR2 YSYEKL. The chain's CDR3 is CASSYLAGVPEQYF. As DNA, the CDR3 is TGCGCCAGCAGCTATCTAGCGGGAGTACCCGAGCAGTACTTC.

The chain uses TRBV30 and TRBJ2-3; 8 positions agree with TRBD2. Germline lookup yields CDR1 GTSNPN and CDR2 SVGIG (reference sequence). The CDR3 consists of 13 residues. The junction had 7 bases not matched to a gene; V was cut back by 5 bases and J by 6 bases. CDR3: CAWEIGGGDTQYF. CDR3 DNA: TGTGCCTGGGAGATAGGCGGGGGGGATACGCAGTATTTT.

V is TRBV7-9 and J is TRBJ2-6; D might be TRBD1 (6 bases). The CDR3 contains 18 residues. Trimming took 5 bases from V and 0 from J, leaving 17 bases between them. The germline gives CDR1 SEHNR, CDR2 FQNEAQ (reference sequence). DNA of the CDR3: TGTGCCAGCAGCCTACAGGGCCTCCCCTACTCTGGGGCCAACGTCCTGACTTTC. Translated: CASSLQGLPYSGANVLTF.

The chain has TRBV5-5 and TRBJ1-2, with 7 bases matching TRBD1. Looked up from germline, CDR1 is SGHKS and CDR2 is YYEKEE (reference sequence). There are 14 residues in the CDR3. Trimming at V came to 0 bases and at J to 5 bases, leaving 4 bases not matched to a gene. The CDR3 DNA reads TGTGCCAGCAGCTTGGGCGACAGGGCTTATGGCTACACCTTC. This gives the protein CASSLGDRAYGYTF.

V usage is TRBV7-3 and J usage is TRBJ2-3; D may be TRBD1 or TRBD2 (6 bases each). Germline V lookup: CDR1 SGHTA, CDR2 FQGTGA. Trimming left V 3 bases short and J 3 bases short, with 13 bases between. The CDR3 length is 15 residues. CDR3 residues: CASSLGASVTDTQYF. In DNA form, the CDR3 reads TGTGCCAGCAGCTTGGGGGCTAGCGTAACAGATACGCAGTATTTT.

The CDR3: CASSYPRRGGGTVNTEAFF. The DNA of the CDR3 is TGTGCCAGCAGTTACCCGAGGCGGGGCGGTGGCACCGTAAACACTGAAGCTTTCTTT. The chain carries TRBV6-2 or TRBV6-3 and TRBJ1-1, with D maybe TRBD1 (5 bases). This CDR3 has 19 residues. V dropped 2 bases and J dropped 2 bases, with 24 bases sitting between them. Per the germline V gene, CDR1 is MNHEY and CDR2 is SVGEGT.

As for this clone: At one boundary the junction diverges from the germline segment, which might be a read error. CDR3 residues: CASSEFNLRGLAGVRF. In DNA form, the CDR3 reads TGTGCCAGCAGTGAATTTAATCTCCGGGGACTAGCGGGAGTTAGATTC. The chain links TRBV2 to TRBJ2-7, with 14 bases aligning to TRBD2. The CDR3 spans 16 residues. In germline, CDR1 is SNHLY, CDR2 FYNNEI.

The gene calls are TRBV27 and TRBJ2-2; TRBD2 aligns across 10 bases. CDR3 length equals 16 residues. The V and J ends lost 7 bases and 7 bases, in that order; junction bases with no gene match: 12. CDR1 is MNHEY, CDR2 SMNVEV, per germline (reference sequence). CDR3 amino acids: CASTLYSGRKGGELFF. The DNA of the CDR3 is TGTGCCAGCACTCTATATAGCGGGAGGAAAGGCGGGGAGCTGTTTTTT.

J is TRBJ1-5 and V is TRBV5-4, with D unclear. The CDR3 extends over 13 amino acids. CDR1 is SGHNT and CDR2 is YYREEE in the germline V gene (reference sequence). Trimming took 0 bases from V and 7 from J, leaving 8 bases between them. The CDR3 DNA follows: TGTGCCAGCAGCTTGGGGGGTGAGCAGCCCCAGCATTTT. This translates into CASSLGGEQPQHF. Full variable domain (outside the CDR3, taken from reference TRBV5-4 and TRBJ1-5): ETGVTQSPTHLIKTRGQQVTLRCSSQSGHNTVSWYQQALGQGPQFIFQYYREEENGRGNFPPRFSGLQFPNYSSELNVNALELDDSALYLCASSLGGEQPQHFGDGTRLSIL.

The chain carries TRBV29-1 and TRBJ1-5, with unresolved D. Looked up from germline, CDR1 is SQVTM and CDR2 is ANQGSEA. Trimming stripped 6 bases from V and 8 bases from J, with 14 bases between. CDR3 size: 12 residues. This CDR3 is CSVGSGMEPQHF. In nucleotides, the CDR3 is TGCAGCGTAGGATCCGGAATGGAGCCCCAGCATTTT.

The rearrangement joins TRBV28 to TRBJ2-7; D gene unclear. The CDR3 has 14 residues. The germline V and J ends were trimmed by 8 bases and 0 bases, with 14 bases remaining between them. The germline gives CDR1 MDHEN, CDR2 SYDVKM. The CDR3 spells CASGLWGASYEQYF. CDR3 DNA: TGTGCCAGCGGCCTTTGGGGTGCCTCCTACGAGCAGTACTTC.

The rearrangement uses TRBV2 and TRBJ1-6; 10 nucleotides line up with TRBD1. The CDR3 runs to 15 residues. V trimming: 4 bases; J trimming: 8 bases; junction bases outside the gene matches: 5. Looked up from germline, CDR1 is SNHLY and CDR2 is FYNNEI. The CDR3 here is CASSVKGQGYSPLHF. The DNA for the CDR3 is TGTGCCAGCAGTGTTAAGGGACAGGGGTATTCACCCCTCCACTTT.

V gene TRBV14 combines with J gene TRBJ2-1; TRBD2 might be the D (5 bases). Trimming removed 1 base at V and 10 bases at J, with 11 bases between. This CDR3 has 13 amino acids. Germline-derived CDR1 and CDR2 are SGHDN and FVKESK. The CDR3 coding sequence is TGTGCCAGCAGCCAAGGGCTAGCCTGGGAGCAGTTCTTC. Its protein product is CASSQGLAWEQFF.

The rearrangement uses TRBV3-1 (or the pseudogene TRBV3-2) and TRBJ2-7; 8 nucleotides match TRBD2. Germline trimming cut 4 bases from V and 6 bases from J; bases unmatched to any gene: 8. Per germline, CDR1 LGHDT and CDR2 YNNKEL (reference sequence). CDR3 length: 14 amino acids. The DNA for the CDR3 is TGTGCCAGCAGCCCGGGGGGGCGGAAGGGCGAGCAGTACTTC. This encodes CASSPGGRKGEQYF.

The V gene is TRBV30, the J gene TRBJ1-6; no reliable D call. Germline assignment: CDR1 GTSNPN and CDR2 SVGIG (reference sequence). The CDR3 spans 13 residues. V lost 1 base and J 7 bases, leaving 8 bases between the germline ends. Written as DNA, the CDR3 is TGTGCCTGGAGTGGGTACGAGAATTCACCCCTCCACTTT. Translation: CAWSGYENSPLHF.

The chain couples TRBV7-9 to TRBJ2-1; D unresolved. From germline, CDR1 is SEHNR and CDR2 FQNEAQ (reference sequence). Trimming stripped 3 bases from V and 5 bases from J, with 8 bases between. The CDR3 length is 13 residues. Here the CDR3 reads CASSFEINNEQFF. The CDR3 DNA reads TGTGCCAGCAGCTTCGAAATCAACAATGAGCAGTTCTTC.

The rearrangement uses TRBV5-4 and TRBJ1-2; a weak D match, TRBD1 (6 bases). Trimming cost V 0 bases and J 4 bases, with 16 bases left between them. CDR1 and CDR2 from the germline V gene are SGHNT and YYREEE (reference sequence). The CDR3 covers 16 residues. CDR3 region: CASSLVRAGDSYGYTF. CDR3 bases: TGTGCCAGCAGCTTGGTACGGGCAGGGGATAGCTATGGCTACACCTTC.